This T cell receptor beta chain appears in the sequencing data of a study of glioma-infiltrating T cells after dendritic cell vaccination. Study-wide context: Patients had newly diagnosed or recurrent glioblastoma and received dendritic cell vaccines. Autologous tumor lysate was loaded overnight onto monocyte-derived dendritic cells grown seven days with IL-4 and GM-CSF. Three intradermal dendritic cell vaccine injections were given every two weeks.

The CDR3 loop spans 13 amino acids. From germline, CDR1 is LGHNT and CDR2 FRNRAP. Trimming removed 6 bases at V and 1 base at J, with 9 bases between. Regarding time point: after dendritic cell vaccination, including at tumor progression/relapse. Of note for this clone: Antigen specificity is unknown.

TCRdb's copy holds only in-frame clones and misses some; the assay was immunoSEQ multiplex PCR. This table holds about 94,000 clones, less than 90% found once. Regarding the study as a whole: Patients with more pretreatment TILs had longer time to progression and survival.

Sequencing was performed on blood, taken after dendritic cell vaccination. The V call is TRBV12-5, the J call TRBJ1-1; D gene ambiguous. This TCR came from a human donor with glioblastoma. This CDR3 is CASGLPGNTEAFF. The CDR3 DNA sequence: TGTGCTAGTGGCCTACCGGGGAACACTGAAGCTTTCTTT.